Below are 3 T cell receptor beta chains sequenced from a single sample in a study of T cells after yellow fever vaccination. TCRdb reprocessed the 5' RACE reads with MiXCR, giving one entry per CDR3 protein. Among just under 600,000 distinct CDR3 sequences listed, roughly 14% were seen once. The sequencing used PBMCs, collected on the day of the yellow fever booster vaccination. The receptors derive from a man between 25 and 39 years old who received the YFV17D yellow fever vaccine.

The chain has TRBV10-3 and TRBJ2-5; the D gene could be TRBD1 or TRBD2 (5 bases each). Trimming pared 4 bases from V and 3 bases from J, leaving 12 bases between. From germline, CDR1 is ENHRY and CDR2 SYGVKD. CDR3 length equals 14 residues. The CDR3 DNA is TGTGCCATCAGTGCAATCCGGGGCGAAGAGACCCAGTACTTC. This gives the protein CAISAIRGEETQYF.

The chain carries TRBV12-3 or TRBV12-4 and TRBJ2-3, with a possible D match to TRBD1 (6 bases). The CDR3 sequence is 13 residues long. With 4 bases removed from V and 5 bases from J, the gap between germline ends came to 10 bases. The CDR3 region has the DNA TGTGCCAGCAGTTGGGGGCAGAGAGATACGCAGTATTTT. Translating it yields CASSWGQRDTQYF.

This clonotype turned up a few times. The chain couples TRBV19 to TRBJ2-7, with 9 nucleotides matching TRBD1. V gave up 3 bases and J gave up 6 bases; unmatched junction bases: 9. The V gene's germline CDR1 is LNHDA and CDR2 SQIVND (reference sequence). The CDR3 has 15 amino acids. The CDR3 is CASSISKGQGFEQYF. In DNA, the CDR3 is TGTGCCAGTAGTATCAGTAAGGGACAGGGTTTCGAGCAGTACTTC.